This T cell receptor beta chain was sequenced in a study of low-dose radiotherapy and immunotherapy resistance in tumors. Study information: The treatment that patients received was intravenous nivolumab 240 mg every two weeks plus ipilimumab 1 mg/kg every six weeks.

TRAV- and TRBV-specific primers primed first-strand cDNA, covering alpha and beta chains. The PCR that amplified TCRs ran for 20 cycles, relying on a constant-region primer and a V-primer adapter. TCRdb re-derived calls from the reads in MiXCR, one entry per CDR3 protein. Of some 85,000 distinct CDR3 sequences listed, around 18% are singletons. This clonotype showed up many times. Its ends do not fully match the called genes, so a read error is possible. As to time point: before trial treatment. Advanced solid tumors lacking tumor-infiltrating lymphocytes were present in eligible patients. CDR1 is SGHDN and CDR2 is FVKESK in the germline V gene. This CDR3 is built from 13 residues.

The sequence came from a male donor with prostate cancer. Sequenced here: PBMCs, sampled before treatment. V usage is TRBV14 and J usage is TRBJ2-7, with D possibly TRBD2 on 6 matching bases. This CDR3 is CASSQVGRLPNNF. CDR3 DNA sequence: TGTGCCAGCAGCCAAGTTGGGAGGCTACCAAATAACTTC.